A selection of T cell receptor beta chains follows, all from one sample in a study of shared clonotypes between healthy human individuals. Assay used: immunoSEQ multiplex PCR; TCRdb lists only in-frame clones, some missing. The table shows 2 million to 3 million clones, with over 85% occurring only once. Sequenced material: naive CD4+ T cells from PBMCs. The source of these receptors is a young man in good health. Some clones in this sample may be carry-over from other donors' samples. CDR3s include the opening cysteine and the closing phenylalanine or tryptophan. Fields, in order: J gene, clone size, V gene, D gene, CDR3 protein, CDR3 DNA. The D gene is left open where the match is weak. Size values are once, few and many counts, or a class for expanded clones, and some rows have none.

J: TRBJ2-5; size: few; V: TRBV5-1; D: .; CDR3: CASSLEGAVETQYF; DNA: TGCGCCAGCAGCTTGGAAGGAGCGGTGGAGACCCAGTACTTC
J: TRBJ1-1; size: few; V: TRBV18; D: .; CDR3: CASSPQGDTEAFF; DNA: TGTGCCAGCTCACCGCAAGGGGACACTGAAGCTTTCTTT
J: TRBJ2-7; size: .; V: TRBV18; D: TRBD2; CDR3: CASSPPAGGPSEQYF; DNA: TGTGCCAGCTCACCACCGGCGGGAGGACCCTCCGAGCAGTACTTC
J: TRBJ2-1; size: .; V: TRBV6-1; D: .; CDR3: CASFPGYYSYNEQFF; DNA: TGTGCCAGCTTCCCGGGGTACTACTCCTACAATGAGCAGTTCTTC
J: TRBJ2-5; size: .; V: TRBV7-9; D: TRBD2; CDR3: CASSLAGASGRETQYF; DNA: TGTGCCAGCAGCTTAGCTGGGGCTAGCGGACGGGAGACCCAGTACTTC
J: TRBJ1-1; size: .; V: TRBV18; D: TRBD1; CDR3: CASSPRQGNTEAFF; DNA: TGTGCCAGCTCCCCCAGACAGGGTAACACTGAAGCTTTCTTT
J: TRBJ2-6; size: .; V: TRBV6-1; D: .; CDR3: CASSTGNSGANVLTF; DNA: TGTGCCAGCAGCACAGGGAACTCTGGGGCCAACGTCCTGACTTTC
J: TRBJ1-2; size: .; V: TRBV2; D: .; CDR3: CARGEGEADYGYTF; DNA: TGTGCCAGGGGGGAGGGGGAAGCGGACTATGGCTACACCTTC
J: TRBJ2-1; size: .; V: TRBV11-2; D: .; CDR3: CASSLVGSYNEQFF; DNA: TGTGCCAGCAGCTTAGTTGGCAGCTACAATGAGCAGTTCTTC
J: TRBJ2-7; size: once; V: TRBV10-3; D: TRBD1; CDR3: CAIRGQGSSYEQYF; DNA: TGTGCCATCAGAGGACAGGGAAGCTCCTACGAGCAGTACTTC
J: TRBJ2-1; size: .; V: TRBV7-3; D: .; CDR3: CASSLSPLRDSYNEQFF; DNA: TGTGCCAGCAGCTTAAGTCCGTTGCGGGACTCCTACAATGAGCAGTTCTTC
J: TRBJ2-2; size: .; V: TRBV2; D: TRBD2; CDR3: CASSNEGTSGFFTGELFF; DNA: TGTGCCAGCAGCAACGAAGGGACTAGCGGGTTCTTCACCGGGGAGCTGTTTTTT
J: TRBJ1-4; size: .; V: TRBV18; D: TRBD1; CDR3: CASSPGQGYEKLFF; DNA: TGTGCCAGCTCACCTGGACAGGGGTATGAAAAACTGTTTTTT
J: TRBJ2-3; size: .; V: TRBV9; D: .; CDR3: CASSVVTGSTDTQYF; DNA: TGTGCCAGCAGCGTAGTTACCGGTAGCACAGATACGCAGTATTTT
J: TRBJ1-2; size: few; V: TRBV19; D: .; CDR3: CASSTPMGYGYTF; DNA: TGTGCCAGTAGTACGCCTATGGGGTATGGCTACACCTTC
J: TRBJ2-7; size: .; V: TRBV30; D: TRBD2; CDR3: CAWTFSGRIYEQYF; DNA: TGTGCCTGGACTTTTAGCGGGAGGATCTACGAGCAGTACTTC
J: TRBJ2-7; size: .; V: TRBV5-1; D: .; CDR3: CASSLVSGAPSYEQYF; DNA: TGCGCCAGCAGCTTGGTTTCGGGGGCCCCTTCCTACGAGCAGTACTTC
J: TRBJ1-2; size: .; V: TRBV6-4; D: .; CDR3: CASRPAPGHIYGYTF; DNA: TGTGCCAGCAGGCCAGCCCCCGGACACATCTATGGCTACACCTTC
J: TRBJ2-2; size: .; V: TRBV7-6; D: TRBD2; CDR3: CASSRLAGGEGELFF; DNA: TGTGCCAGCAGCCGACTAGCGGGAGGCGAGGGGGAGCTGTTTTTT
J: TRBJ2-7; size: .; V: TRBV6-5; D: .; CDR3: CAIRALASADEQYF; DNA: TGTGCCATCCGAGCTCTAGCGTCCGCGGACGAGCAGTACTTC
J: TRBJ2-2; size: .; V: TRBV2; D: .; CDR3: CASVTPRNGELFF; DNA: TGTGCCTCCGTCACCCCGCGGAACGGGGAGCTGTTTTTT
J: TRBJ2-5; size: .; V: TRBV19; D: .; CDR3: CASNPFVGETQYF; DNA: TGTGCCAGTAACCCTTTCGTCGGGGAGACCCAGTACTTC
J: TRBJ2-5; size: .; V: TRBV5-1; D: .; CDR3: CASSSGAWQQETQYF; DNA: TGCGCCAGCAGCTCGGGCGCCTGGCAGCAAGAGACCCAGTACTTC